This T cell receptor (beta chain) is drawn from a study of blood T cell repertoires in COVID-19. Study-level background: Nucleic acid was either cDNA or gDNA, and it came from T cells, B-cell-depleted T cells, or PBMCs.

The CDR3 totals 16 residues. The V end was cut by 3 bases, the J end by 4 bases, with 19 bases between. Per the germline V gene, CDR1 is SGDLS and CDR2 is YYNGEE. Authors' data handling: Amplification of reference gene primers provided the estimated nucleated cell counts. Method: immunoSEQ multiplex PCR; TCRdb's copy keeps in-frame clones and lacks some. D and trimming come from the DNA, and the V and J calls and clone size come from that table. The profile covers 250,000 or so clones, with approximately 88% appearing a single time and 2.5% taken by the ten largest. Participants' reported clinical history set cohort assignment.

The V call is TRBV9, the J call TRBJ1-2, with D perhaps TRBD1 (6 bases). The sequencing input was PBMCs or T cells enriched from blood (not recorded which). The TCR sequence derives from a woman between 40 and 55 years old with acute COVID-19. This chain's CDR3 is CASSAPRQGSPYGYTF. Here the CDR3 DNA reads TGTGCCAGCAGCGCGCCGAGGCAGGGGTCCCCCTATGGCTACACCTTC.